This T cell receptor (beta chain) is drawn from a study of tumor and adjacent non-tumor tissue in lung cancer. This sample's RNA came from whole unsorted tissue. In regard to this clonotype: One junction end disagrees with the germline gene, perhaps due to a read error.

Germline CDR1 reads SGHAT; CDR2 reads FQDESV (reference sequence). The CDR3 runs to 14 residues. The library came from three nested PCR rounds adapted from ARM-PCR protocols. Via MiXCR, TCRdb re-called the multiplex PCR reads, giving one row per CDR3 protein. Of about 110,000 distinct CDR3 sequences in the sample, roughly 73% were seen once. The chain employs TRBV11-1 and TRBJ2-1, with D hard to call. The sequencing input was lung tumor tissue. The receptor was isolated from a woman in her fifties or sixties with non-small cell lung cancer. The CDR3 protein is CVSSRASSYNVQFF. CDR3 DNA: TGTGTCAGCAGCCGGGCAAGCTCCTACAATGTGCAATTCTTC.